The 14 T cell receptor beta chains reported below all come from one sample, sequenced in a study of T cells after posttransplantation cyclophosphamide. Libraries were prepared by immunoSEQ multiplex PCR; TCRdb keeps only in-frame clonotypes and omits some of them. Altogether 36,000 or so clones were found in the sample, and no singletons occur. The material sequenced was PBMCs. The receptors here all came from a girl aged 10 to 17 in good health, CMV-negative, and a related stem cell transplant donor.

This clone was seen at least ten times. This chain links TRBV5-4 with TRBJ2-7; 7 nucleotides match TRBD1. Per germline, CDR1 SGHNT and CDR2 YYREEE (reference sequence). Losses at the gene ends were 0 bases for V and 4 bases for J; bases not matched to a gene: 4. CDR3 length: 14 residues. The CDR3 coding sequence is TGTGCCAGCAGCTTGGAAGGGGGCCGATACGAGCAGTACTTC. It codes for CASSLEGGRYEQYF.

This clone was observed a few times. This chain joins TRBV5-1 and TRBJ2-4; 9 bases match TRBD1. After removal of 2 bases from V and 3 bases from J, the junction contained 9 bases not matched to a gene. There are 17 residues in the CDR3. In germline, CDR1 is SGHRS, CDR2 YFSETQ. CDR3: CASSLEAGTGNKNIQYF. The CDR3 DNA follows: TGCGCCAGCAGCTTAGAAGCCGGGACAGGGAACAAAAACATTCAGTACTTC.

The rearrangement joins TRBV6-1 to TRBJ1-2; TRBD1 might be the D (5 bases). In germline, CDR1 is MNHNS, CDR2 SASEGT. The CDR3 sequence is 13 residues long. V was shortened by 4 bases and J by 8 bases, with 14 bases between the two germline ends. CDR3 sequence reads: CASSAFRVRGYTF. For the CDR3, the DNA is TGTGCCAGCAGTGCCTTCAGGGTGCGGGGCTACACCTTC.

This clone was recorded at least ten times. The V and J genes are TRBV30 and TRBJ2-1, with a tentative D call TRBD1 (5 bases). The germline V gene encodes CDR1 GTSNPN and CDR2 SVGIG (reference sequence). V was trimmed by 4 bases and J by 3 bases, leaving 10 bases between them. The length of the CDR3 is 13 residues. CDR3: CAWIPTDYNEQFF. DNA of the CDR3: TGTGCCTGGATTCCGACAGACTACAATGAGCAGTTCTTC.

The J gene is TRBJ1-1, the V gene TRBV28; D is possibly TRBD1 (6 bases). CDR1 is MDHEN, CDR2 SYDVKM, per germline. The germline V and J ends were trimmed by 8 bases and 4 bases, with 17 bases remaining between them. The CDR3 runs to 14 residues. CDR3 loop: CASALAGVGTEAFF. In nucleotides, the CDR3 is TGTGCCAGCGCCCTCGCAGGGGTCGGCACTGAAGCTTTCTTT.

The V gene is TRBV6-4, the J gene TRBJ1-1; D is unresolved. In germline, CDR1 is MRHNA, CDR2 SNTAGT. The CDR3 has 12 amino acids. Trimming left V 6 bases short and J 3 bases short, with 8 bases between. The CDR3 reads CASRSLDTEAFF. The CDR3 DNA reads TGTGCCAGCAGATCACTTGACACTGAAGCTTTCTTT.

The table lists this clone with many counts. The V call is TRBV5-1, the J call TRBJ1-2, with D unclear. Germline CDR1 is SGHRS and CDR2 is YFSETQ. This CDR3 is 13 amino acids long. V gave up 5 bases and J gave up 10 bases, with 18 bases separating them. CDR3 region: CASRTTTLYDYTF. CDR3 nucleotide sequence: TGCGCCAGCAGGACGACAACATTATACGACTACACCTTC.

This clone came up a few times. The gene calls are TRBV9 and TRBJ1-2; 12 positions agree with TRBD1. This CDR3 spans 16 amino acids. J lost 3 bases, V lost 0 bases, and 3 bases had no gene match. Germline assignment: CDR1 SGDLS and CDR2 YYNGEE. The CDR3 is CASSVAGQGADYGYTF. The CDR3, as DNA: TGTGCCAGCAGCGTAGCGGGACAGGGGGCCGACTATGGCTACACCTTC.

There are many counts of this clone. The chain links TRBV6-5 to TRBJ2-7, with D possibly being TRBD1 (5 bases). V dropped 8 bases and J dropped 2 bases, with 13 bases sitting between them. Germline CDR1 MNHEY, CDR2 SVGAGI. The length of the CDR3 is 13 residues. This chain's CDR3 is CASVRTDTYEQYF. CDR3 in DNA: TGTGCCAGCGTTCGAACGGACACCTACGAGCAGTACTTC.

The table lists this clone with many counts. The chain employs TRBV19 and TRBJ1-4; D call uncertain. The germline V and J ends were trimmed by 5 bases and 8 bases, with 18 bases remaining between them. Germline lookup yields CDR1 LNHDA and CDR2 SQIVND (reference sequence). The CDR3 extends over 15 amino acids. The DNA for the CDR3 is TGTGCCAGTAGTTCACTTGGACTGAGAGGGGAAAAACTGTTTTTT. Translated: CASSSLGLRGEKLFF.

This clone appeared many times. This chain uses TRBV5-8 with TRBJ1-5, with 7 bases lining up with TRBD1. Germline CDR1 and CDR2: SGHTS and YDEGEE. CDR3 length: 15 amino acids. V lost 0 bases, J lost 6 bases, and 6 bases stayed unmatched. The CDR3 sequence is CASSLETGVFQPQHF. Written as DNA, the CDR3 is TGTGCCAGCAGCTTGGAAACAGGGGTATTTCAGCCCCAGCATTTT.

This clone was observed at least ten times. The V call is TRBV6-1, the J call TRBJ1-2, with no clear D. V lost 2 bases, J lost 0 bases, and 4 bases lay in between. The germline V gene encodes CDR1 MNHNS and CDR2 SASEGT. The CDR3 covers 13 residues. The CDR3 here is CASSETANYGYTF. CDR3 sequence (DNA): TGTGCCAGCAGTGAAACAGCTAACTATGGCTACACCTTC.

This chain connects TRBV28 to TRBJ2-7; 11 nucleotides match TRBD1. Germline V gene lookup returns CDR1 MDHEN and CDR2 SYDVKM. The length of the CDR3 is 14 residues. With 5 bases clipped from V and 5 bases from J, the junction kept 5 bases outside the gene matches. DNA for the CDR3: TGTGCCAGCAGTCAAGGACAGGGGGCGGACGAGCAGTACTTC. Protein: CASSQGQGADEQYF.

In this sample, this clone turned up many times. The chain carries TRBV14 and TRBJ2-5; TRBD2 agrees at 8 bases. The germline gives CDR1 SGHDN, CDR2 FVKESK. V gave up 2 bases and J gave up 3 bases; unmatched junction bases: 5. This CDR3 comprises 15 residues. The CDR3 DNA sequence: TGTGCCAGCAGCCAACTCGGGGGGGGGAAAGAGACCCAGTACTTC. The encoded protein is CASSQLGGGKETQYF.